What follows is one TCR beta chain and its context. Antigen unknown. One end of the junction does not line up with germline, which may come from a read error. This record comes from a study of CD8+CD57+ T cells in acquired aplastic anemia. Study-level information: Sorted CD4+ plus CD8+ cells gave DNA averaging approximately 2.9 ug. Healthy-donor CD4+ cells averaged about 11 million reads.

The CDR3 has 12 amino acids. Germline CDR1 is DFQATT and CDR2 is SNEGSKA (reference sequence). Both TCR beta VDJ combination and CDR3 sequence profiling were carried out. Genomic DNA was the template for this profiling. TCRdb reprocessed the reads via MiXCR and lists one record per CDR3 protein. The sample lists 400,000 to 450,000 distinct CDR3 sequences; about two thirds were seen once. Findings and limits, study-wide: Patients had fewer than 35 CD8+ CDR3 sequences in common with controls (the shared set).

Sequencing was carried out using sorted CD4+, CD8+, or CD8+CD57+ T cells (not recorded which) from PBMCs. The rearrangement uses TRBV20-1 and TRBJ1-1, with a weak D call TRBD1 (5 bases). The sequence was collected from a human donor in good health, serving as a control. The CDR3 DNA sequence: TGCAGTCCTAGTTACAGGAAACTATGGCCTTTCTTT. This encodes CSPSYRKLWPFF.